What follows are 18 T cell receptor beta chains derived from one specimen sequenced in a study of cytomegalovirus exposure and HLA in healthy donors. In the PCR, 60 Vbeta and 13 Jbeta primers were used. TCRdb keeps only in-frame clones here, not all; method: immunoSEQ multiplex PCR. The table lists about 200,000 clones, 60% to 80% of them singletons. Material for sequencing was PBMCs. These TCRs come from a woman aged 25-40 years in good health and CMV-seronegative.

The CDR3 bases are TGTGCCAGCAGCTTGGGGAGGAGGCAGCCCCAGCATTTT. The encoded protein is CASSLGRRQPQHF. The chain employs TRBV5-8 and TRBJ1-5; D not resolved. CDR1 is SGHTS, CDR2 YDEGEE, per germline. Trimming stripped 0 bases from V and 7 bases from J, with 8 bases between. This CDR3 has 13 residues.

The V gene is TRBV7-2, the J gene TRBJ1-3; D gene uncertain. This CDR3 is 13 amino acids long. The germline CDR1 and CDR2 sequences are SGHTA and FQGNSA. V lost 4 bases and J lost 4, with 8 bases in between. CDR3 region: CASSSRQGNTIYF. DNA of the CDR3: TGTGCCAGCAGCTCCCGCCAGGGAAACACCATATATTTT.

The V call is TRBV2, the J call TRBJ1-1; D might be TRBD1 (6 bases). CDR3 length: 12 amino acids. CDR1 and CDR2 from the germline V gene are SNHLY and FYNNEI. With 8 bases removed from V and 3 bases from J, the gap between germline ends came to 10 bases. In DNA, the CDR3 is TGTGCCAGCGGGACAAAGGACACTGAAGCTTTCTTT. Amino acids: CASGTKDTEAFF.

The chain couples TRBV5-6 to TRBJ2-1; 7 bases agree with TRBD1. CDR1 is SGHDT, CDR2 YYEEEE, per germline. The CDR3 has 15 amino acids. V lost 4 bases to trimming and J lost 3 bases; unmatched junction nucleotides: 7. The CDR3 sequence: CASSLEDRFYNEQFF. In DNA, the CDR3 is TGTGCCAGCAGCCTGGAGGACAGGTTCTACAATGAGCAGTTCTTC.

The chain has TRBV6-1 and TRBJ2-7; perhaps TRBD1 as D (6 bases). V was trimmed by 5 bases and J by 5 bases, leaving 16 bases between them. Germline assignment: CDR1 MNHNS and CDR2 SASEGT. This CDR3 region has 14 residues. The CDR3, as DNA: TGTGCCAGCAGTACAGGGAATTCGGGCAACGAGCAGTACTTC. Translated, it gives CASSTGNSGNEQYF.

The CDR3 DNA reads TGCGCCAGCAGCTTCCGATACAGGGGCACTGAAGCTTTCTTT. Amino acid sequence: CASSFRYRGTEAFF. J is TRBJ1-1 and V is TRBV5-1, with TRBD1 identical over 7 bases. The CDR3 consists of 14 residues. Losses at the gene ends were 2 bases for V and 4 bases for J; bases not matched to a gene: 5. CDR1 is SGHRS, CDR2 YFSETQ, per germline.

The chain links TRBV9 to TRBJ2-5; D may be TRBD1 (6 bases). Matching the DNA end better, TRBJ2-7 makes the J call doubtful. This CDR3 has 18 amino acids. Looked up from germline, CDR1 is SGDLS and CDR2 is YYNGEE. The DNA for the CDR3 is TGTGCCAGCAGCGTAGGTCTGGGGTTGGGCGACAGGCCCTACGAGCAGTACTTC. Translation: CASSVGLGLGDRPYEQYF.

This rearrangement joins TRBV30 to TRBJ2-3; the match to TRBD2 covers 9 bases. The CDR3 has 16 amino acids. Germline loops: CDR1 GTSNPN, CDR2 SVGIG (reference sequence). J lost 4 bases, V lost 5 bases, and 13 bases had no gene match. This CDR3 reads CAWGAGGDIRADTQYF. The DNA of the CDR3 is TGTGCCTGGGGGGCGGGGGGGGACATCCGGGCAGATACGCAGTATTTT.

The genes are TRBV2 and TRBJ2-3; weak D call: TRBD2 (7 bases). Trimming removed 7 bases from V and 4 bases from J, with 18 bases in between. CDR1 is SNHLY, CDR2 FYNNEI, per germline. CDR3 size: 15 residues. The CDR3 DNA reads TGTGCCAGCACGGTGGGGGGGGGCAGATCAGATACGCAGTATTTT. Amino acid sequence: CASTVGGGRSDTQYF.

J is TRBJ1-1 and V is TRBV5-1; D gene uncertain. The length of the CDR3 is 12 residues. V lost 0 bases to trimming and J lost 4 bases, with 4 bases between them. Germline V lookup: CDR1 SGHRS, CDR2 YFSETQ. CDR3 sequence (DNA): TGCGCCAGCAGCTTGGGCAGCACTGAAGCTTTCTTT. As protein: CASSLGSTEAFF.

This sequence joins TRBV7-2 and TRBJ2-7; no reliable D call. Per the germline V gene, CDR1 is SGHTA and CDR2 is FQGNSA. This CDR3 comprises 15 residues. Deletions cut 1 base from V and 0 bases from J, with 10 bases between. CDR3 in DNA: TGTGCCAGCAGCTTAGTACTGTCGAGCTCCTACGAGCAGTACTTC. Protein: CASSLVLSSSYEQYF.

This chain uses TRBV5-6 with TRBJ1-6; 8 bases are a match to TRBD1. CDR3 length: 15 amino acids. V lost 0 bases to trimming and J lost 7 bases; unmatched junction nucleotides: 3. Germline V gene lookup returns CDR1 SGHDT and CDR2 YYEEEE. The CDR3 is CASSLDGQGNSPLHF. CDR3 nucleotides: TGTGCCAGCAGCTTGGACGGACAGGGAAATTCACCCCTCCACTTT.

Concerning this clone itself: A read error may account for a junction end that differs from germline. The chain recombines TRBV27 with TRBJ1-2; 9 bases agree with TRBD1. CDR3 length: 14 amino acids. Germline V gives CDR1 MNHEY, CDR2 SMNVEV (reference sequence). The CDR3 DNA reads TGTGCCAGCAGTCCGTCCCGGGACAGGGACGGCTACCCCTTC. Translated, it gives CASSPSRDRDGYPF.

This clone was seen just once. The chain links TRBV7-9 to TRBJ1-3; weak D call: TRBD1 (5 bases). With 5 bases removed from V and 0 bases from J, the gap between germline ends came to 17 bases. CDR3 length: 17 amino acids. The germline CDR1 and CDR2 sequences are SEHNR and FQNEAQ (reference sequence). The CDR3 DNA sequence: TGTGCCAGCAGCCTCTCTACGCGGGGGGTCTCTGGAAACACCATATATTTT. This gives the protein CASSLSTRGVSGNTIYF.

This chain uses TRBV5-6 with TRBJ2-5; 7 nucleotides line up with TRBD2. The CDR3 covers 13 residues. Germline V gives CDR1 SGHDT, CDR2 YYEEEE. Germline trimming cut 4 bases from V and 11 bases from J; bases unmatched to any gene: 11. CDR3 DNA: TGTGCCAGCAGCCCGGTACTAGCGCGTGAGCAGTACTTC. Its protein product is CASSPVLAREQYF.

The genes are TRBV21-1 and TRBJ2-1; whether TRBD1, the table's D call, matches the DNA was not checked. TRBV21-1 is labeled a pseudogene. The CDR3 is 13 amino acids. The CDR3 protein is CASKSRQDNEQFF. In DNA, the CDR3 is TGTGCCAGTAAGTCAAGACAAGACAATGAGCAGTTCTTC.

The chain joins TRBV19 to TRBJ2-7; 9 bases agree with TRBD1. The V gene's germline CDR1 is LNHDA and CDR2 SQIVND (reference sequence). Trimming cost V 7 bases and J 5 bases; bases outside gene matches: 9. This CDR3 region has 14 residues. CDR3 in amino acids: CASNTGTGSDEQYF. Here the CDR3 DNA reads TGTGCCAGTAACACCGGGACAGGGTCCGACGAGCAGTACTTC.

This clone was recorded a few times. V is TRBV11-2 and J is TRBJ2-1; D ambiguous. V lost 5 bases, J lost 0 bases, and 14 bases lay in between. Germline CDR1 reads SGHAT; CDR2 reads FQNNGV. This CDR3 contains 16 residues. The CDR3 sequence: CASSPWSAVSYNEQFF. In nucleotides, the CDR3 is TGTGCCAGCAGCCCATGGAGCGCCGTCTCCTACAATGAGCAGTTCTTC.